This T cell receptor (beta chain) was profiled in a study of PD-L1 blockade in urothelial cancer. The protocol was immunoSEQ multiplex PCR, while the TCRdb copy is restricted to in-frame clones and leaves out a portion. The sample holds 40,000 to 45,000 clones; about 85% are singletons and the top ten take about 2.5%. Time point in this sample: peripheral blood 6 weeks after treatment start. The length of the CDR3 is 13 residues. CDR1 and CDR2 from the germline V gene are LNHDA and SQIVND (reference sequence). V lost 5 bases, J lost 2 bases, and 9 bases lay in between. This material consisted of PBMCs, taken around atezolizumab (anti-PD-L1) treatment. The chain employs TRBV19 and TRBJ1-2, with D possibly being TRBD1 (6 bases). This sequence was found in a man in his 70s with urothelial cancer. The DNA of the CDR3 is TGTGCCAGTAGTCCTGGGACAAACTATGGCTACACCTTC. Its translation is CASSPGTNYGYTF.